This passage covers 8 T cell receptor beta chains from one sample sequenced in a study of T-cell reconstitution after alpha-beta-depleted transplantation in children. Preparing the TCRbeta library involved the use of unique molecular identifiers. TCRdb re-derived calls from the PCR reads in MiXCR, one entry per CDR3 protein. In the table there are roughly 490,000 distinct CDR3 sequences, about 10% of which are singletons. The material sequenced was PBMCs, mostly from graft donor cells, taken 180 days after TCRalphabeta/CD19-depleted stem cell transplant. The receptors here all came from a female patient younger than 10 who had a stem cell transplant for aplastic anemia, so the T cells may come from the graft donor.

The rearrangement joins TRBV3-1 to TRBJ2-3; the match to TRBD2 covers 10 bases. With 4 bases clipped from V and 0 bases from J, the junction kept 10 bases outside the gene matches. The CDR3 is made up of 18 amino acids. CDR1 LGHDT and CDR2 YNNKEL come from the germline V gene (reference sequence). In DNA, the CDR3 is TGTGCCAGCAGCCCCCGCCCGGGACTAGCGACTAGCACAGATACGCAGTATTTT. This codes for CASSPRPGLATSTDTQYF.

This clonotype was seen a few times. The chain links TRBV27 to TRBJ2-2; 7 bases are shared with TRBD1. Germline V CDR1 and CDR2: MNHEY, SMNVEV (reference sequence). V was clipped by 6 bases and J by 0 bases; unmatched bases: 7. The CDR3 runs 16 residues. In nucleotides, the CDR3 is TGTGCCAGCAGCCCCGAGGACAGGACGAACACCGGGGAGCTGTTTTTT. Protein: CASSPEDRTNTGELFF.

This clonotype was picked up a small number of times. V gene TRBV6-5 combines with J gene TRBJ2-1; 8 nucleotides line up with TRBD2. V lost 4 bases to trimming and J lost 4 bases; unmatched junction nucleotides: 6. There are 15 residues in the CDR3. Germline V gives CDR1 MNHEY, CDR2 SVGAGI. CDR3 coding DNA: TGTGCCAGCAGTTTCCGGGGGGGGATTTACAATGAGCAGTTCTTC. Translated: CASSFRGGIYNEQFF.

The V call is TRBV7-2, the J call TRBJ2-1; tentative D call: TRBD2 (5 bases). The CDR3 consists of 16 residues. Germline values: CDR1 SGHTA, CDR2 FQGNSA. Trimming left V 5 bases short and J 6 bases short, with 20 bases between. The CDR3 nucleotides read TGTGCCAGCAGCCCCCCAAGTCGGGAAACCGGCAATGAGCAGTTCTTC. Translated: CASSPPSRETGNEQFF.

This clonotype was counted ten times or more. The rearrangement links TRBV10-3 to TRBJ2-5; 8 bases map to TRBD1. This CDR3 comprises 14 residues. J was trimmed by 5 bases and V by 2 bases; bases with no gene match: 4. Germline CDR1 reads ENHRY; CDR2 reads SYGVKD. CDR3 DNA: TGTGCCATCAGTGAGGGGACAGGCTGGGAGACCCAGTACTTC. Translated, it gives CAISEGTGWETQYF.

This chain joins TRBV7-2 and TRBJ2-7; TRBD2 is a possible D gene (5 bases). Germline CDR1 SGHTA, CDR2 FQGNSA. The V gene lost 4 bases and the J gene lost 1 base, with 14 bases spanning the gap. This CDR3 contains 15 residues. CDR3 DNA sequence: TGTGCCAGCAGCTCGTGGGAGACTCCTTCCTACGAGCAGTACTTC. It specifies CASSSWETPSYEQYF.

This clonotype showed up just a few times. The chain has TRBV20-1 and TRBJ1-2; D gene uncertain. Germline CDR1 DFQATT, CDR2 SNEGSKA (reference sequence). The V gene lost 5 bases and the J gene lost 5 bases, with 15 bases spanning the gap. The CDR3 is 13 amino acids. The CDR3 sequence: CSAPVTELYGYTF. The DNA of the CDR3 is TGCAGTGCTCCGGTCACAGAACTATATGGCTACACCTTC.

This clonotype came up many times. The chain uses TRBV7-2 and TRBJ1-1; a weak D match, TRBD1 (5 bases). Trimming removed 0 bases at V and 8 bases at J, with 7 bases between. The CDR3 length is 12 residues. Germline V gene data show CDR1 as SGHTA and CDR2 as FQGNSA. Written as DNA, the CDR3 is TGTGCCAGCAGCTTAGCGGGACCCGAAGCTTTCTTT. Protein: CASSLAGPEAFF.